The next 32 T cell receptor beta chains were all read from a single sample in a study of T-cell reconstitution after alpha-beta-depleted transplantation in children. Preparation of the TCRbeta library involved a method that used unique molecular identifiers. In TCRdb, the PCR reads were re-called with MiXCR into one record per CDR3 protein. In the table there are just over 350,000 distinct CDR3 sequences, 10% to 15% of which are singletons. Sample: PBMCs, taken from the stem cell graft. The receptors were gathered from a human donor who donated a stem cell graft to a child with Fanconi anemia.

The V call is TRBV29-1, the J call TRBJ1-5; TRBD1 aligns across 9 bases. Germline-derived CDR1 and CDR2 are SQVTM and ANQGSEA. This CDR3 is 14 amino acids long. V lost 7 bases and J lost 6; bases outside the gene matches: 10. The CDR3 sequence: CSATTGGIGQPQHF. For the CDR3, the DNA is TGCAGCGCAACGACAGGGGGTATCGGTCAGCCCCAGCATTTT.

This clonotype was detected ten times or more. This rearrangement joins TRBV5-6 to TRBJ2-1; D is unclear. V was pared by 1 base and J by 10 bases, with 9 bases between. Germline-derived CDR1 and CDR2 are SGHDT and YYEEEE. The CDR3 length is 12 residues. CDR3: CASSLSHLEQFF. The CDR3 DNA is TGTGCCAGCAGCTTGTCCCATTTGGAGCAGTTCTTC.

The table lists this clonotype with a few counts. This chain connects TRBV7-2 to TRBJ2-3; D is unresolved. This CDR3 is 15 amino acids long. Trimming removed 2 bases from V and 0 bases from J, with 9 bases in between. Germline assignment: CDR1 SGHTA and CDR2 FQGNSA. The CDR3 sequence: CASSLLLQSTDTQYF. The DNA of the CDR3 is TGTGCCAGCAGCTTACTTCTGCAAAGCACAGATACGCAGTATTTT.

The chain is built from TRBV7-9 and TRBJ1-1; the D gene is possibly TRBD1 (5 bases). The germline gives CDR1 SEHNR, CDR2 FQNEAQ (reference sequence). The CDR3 contains 14 residues. V was pared by 5 bases and J by 8 bases, with 18 bases between. CDR3 in amino acids: CASSPPGIESEAFF. CDR3 DNA sequence: TGTGCCAGCAGCCCACCAGGGATTGAGTCGGAAGCTTTCTTT.

This rearrangement joins TRBV4-3 to TRBJ1-2; the match to TRBD1 covers 7 bases. CDR3 length equals 16 residues. V shed 0 bases, J shed 3 bases, and the junction held 7 bases outside the gene matches. Germline assignment: CDR1 LGHNA and CDR2 YSLEER. CDR3 residues: CASSQERTGAYYGYTF. DNA for the CDR3: TGCGCCAGCAGCCAAGAGAGGACAGGCGCCTACTATGGCTACACCTTC.

Many counts were recorded for this clonotype. The CDR3 is CASSLGQSTNEKLFF. The CDR3 DNA reads as TGCGCCAGCAGCTTGGGACAGTCAACTAATGAAAAACTGTTTTTT. The chain employs TRBV5-1 and TRBJ1-4; weak D call: TRBD1 (5 bases). Trimming pared 0 bases from V and 0 bases from J, leaving 6 bases between. The CDR3 length is 15 residues. Looked up from germline, CDR1 is SGHRS and CDR2 is YFSETQ.

This clonotype was observed a few times. The V gene is TRBV3-1, the J gene TRBJ1-2, with D unclear. CDR1 LGHDT and CDR2 YNNKEL come from the germline V gene (reference sequence). V was trimmed by 0 bases and J by 6 bases, leaving 14 bases between them. CDR3 length equals 15 residues. CDR3 amino acids: CASSQEIVPKDGYTF. The CDR3 DNA is TGTGCCAGCAGCCAAGAGATAGTTCCTAAGGATGGCTACACCTTC. Supplemented by reference TRBV3-1 and TRBJ1-2, the full variable domain reads DTAVSQTPKYLVTQMGNDKSIKCEQNLGHDTMYWYKQDSKKFLKIMFSYNNKELIINETVPNRFSPKSPDKAHLNLHINSLELGDSAVYFCASSQEIVPKDGYTFGSGTRLTVV.

V is TRBV6-1 and J is TRBJ2-2; D gene unclear. CDR1 and CDR2 from the germline V gene are MNHNS and SASEGT. This CDR3 has 15 amino acids. V was trimmed by 2 bases and J by 1 base, leaving 8 bases between them. The CDR3 DNA sequence: TGTGCCAGCAGTGAATCTAGAGGGAACACCGGGGAGCTGTTTTTT. Amino acid sequence: CASSESRGNTGELFF.

The genes are TRBV7-2 and TRBJ1-6; maybe TRBD1 (5 bases). Per germline, CDR1 SGHTA and CDR2 FQGNSA. Trimming pared 0 bases from V and 7 bases from J, leaving 13 bases between. This CDR3 has 16 residues. CDR3 coding DNA: TGTGCCAGCAGCTTAGCGAGGGGTTTGGAGAATTCACCCCTCCACTTT. Protein product: CASSLARGLENSPLHF.

This clonotype was detected a few times. V gene TRBV14 combines with J gene TRBJ1-1; 7 bases agree with TRBD1. CDR1 is SGHDN and CDR2 is FVKESK in the germline V gene. The CDR3 runs to 13 residues. J gave up 6 bases and V 4 bases, and 5 bases lay outside the gene matches. CDR3 DNA: TGTGCCAGCAGCCGTAGGGGGCAGGCTGAAGCTTTCTTT. Amino acid sequence: CASSRRGQAEAFF.

The chain combines TRBV7-2 with TRBJ2-5, with D possibly being TRBD1 or TRBD2 (5 bases each). Per the germline V gene, CDR1 is SGHTA and CDR2 is FQGNSA. This CDR3 has 16 amino acids. V was shortened by 4 bases and J by 3 bases, with 18 bases between the two germline ends. The CDR3 region has the DNA TGTGCCAGCAGCTCCTCGGTCTGGGGGTGGGAAGAGACCCAGTACTTC. Encoded protein: CASSSSVWGWEETQYF.

The rearrangement links TRBV9 to TRBJ2-2; D not certain. CDR1 is SGDLS and CDR2 is YYNGEE in the germline V gene. The CDR3 sequence is 14 residues long. V lost 2 bases, J lost 0 bases, and 5 bases lay in between. The CDR3 coding sequence is TGTGCCAGCAGCGTCTTAACGAACACCGGGGAGCTGTTTTTT. Its translation is CASSVLTNTGELFF.

The J gene is TRBJ1-2, the V gene TRBV6-5, with unresolved D. The V end was cut by 0 bases, the J end by 5 bases, with 7 bases between. CDR3 length: 13 residues. CDR1 and CDR2 from the germline V gene are MNHEY and SVGAGI. This CDR3 reads CASSYSRSYGYTF. The CDR3 nucleotides read TGTGCCAGCAGTTACTCGAGGAGTTATGGCTACACCTTC.

This clonotype was seen at least ten times. This chain links TRBV5-1 with TRBJ2-1; possibly TRBD2 for D (5 bases). The CDR3 loop spans 14 amino acids. Germline V lookup: CDR1 SGHRS, CDR2 YFSETQ. V lost 0 bases and J lost 8, with 12 bases in between. In nucleotides, the CDR3 is TGCGCCAGCAGCTTGGTAGTCCCGGAGGATGAGCAGTTCTTC. Translation gives CASSLVVPEDEQFF.

This clonotype was picked up a small number of times. V gene TRBV6-1 combines with J gene TRBJ2-2; D uncertain. CDR1 and CDR2 (germline): MNHNS, SASEGT. The CDR3 is 15 amino acids. V lost 3 bases and J 7 bases, leaving 15 bases between the germline ends. CDR3 protein: CASSEKTDSGGELFF. The CDR3 DNA follows: TGTGCCAGCAGTGAGAAGACTGATTCGGGCGGGGAGCTGTTTTTT.

This clonotype occurred a few times. V is TRBV2 and J is TRBJ1-6; possibly TRBD1 for D (6 bases). Germline values: CDR1 SNHLY, CDR2 FYNNEI. The CDR3 spans 12 residues. Deletions cut 5 bases from V and 9 bases from J, with 8 bases between. The CDR3: CASSHRVSPLHF. The CDR3 region has the DNA TGTGCCAGCAGTCACAGGGTTTCACCCCTCCACTTT.

This chain links TRBV12-3 or TRBV12-4 with TRBJ1-2; no reliable D call. Trimming pared 4 bases from V and 3 bases from J, leaving 12 bases between. This CDR3 contains 14 residues. This CDR3 is CASSSDIDHYGYTF. The CDR3 DNA follows: TGTGCCAGCAGTTCCGACATAGACCACTATGGCTACACCTTC.

V is TRBV7-9 and J is TRBJ1-1, with D unresolved. Germline V gene data show CDR1 as SEHNR and CDR2 as FQNEAQ (reference sequence). V lost 1 base and J lost 1, with 10 bases in between. This CDR3 has 15 amino acids. Here the CDR3 DNA reads TGTGCCAGCAGCTTAGTTATTCGGCGGAACACTGAAGCTTTCTTT. This translates into CASSLVIRRNTEAFF.

V is TRBV20-1 and J is TRBJ1-5; 7 nucleotides line up with TRBD1. The germline V gene has CDR1 DFQATT and CDR2 SNEGSKA (reference sequence). V shed 4 bases, J shed 6 bases, and the junction held 3 bases outside the gene matches. This CDR3 comprises 12 residues. CDR3 DNA: TGCAGTGCTAAAAAGGGGGCTCAGCCCCAGCATTTT. Translated, it gives CSAKKGAQPQHF.

This clonotype was seen a few times. This sequence joins TRBV5-1 and TRBJ1-1; no definite D call. Germline V gives CDR1 SGHRS, CDR2 YFSETQ. V was clipped by 3 bases and J by 1 base, with 10 bases between them. CDR3 length: 14 residues. The CDR3 bases are TGCGCCAGCAGCTCCCCCGGCTGGAACACTGAAGCTTTCTTT. This codes for CASSSPGWNTEAFF.

CDR3 DNA: TGTGCCAGTAATTCGAGAAATCAGCCCCAGCATTTT. Translating gives CASNSRNQPQHF. V gene TRBV19 combines with J gene TRBJ1-5; no definite D call. Deletions cut 7 bases from V and 4 bases from J, with 8 bases between. The CDR3 runs 12 residues. CDR1 is LNHDA, CDR2 SQIVND, per germline (reference sequence).

This clonotype occurred a few times. The chain carries TRBV7-8 and TRBJ2-4, with D tentatively TRBD2 (6 bases). The CDR3 sequence is 13 residues long. Germline V lookup: CDR1 SGHVS, CDR2 FQNEAQ. V lost 0 bases and J 8 bases, leaving 8 bases between the germline ends. CDR3 coding DNA: TGTGCCAGCAGCTTAGCGGGGGGAGACATTCAGTACTTC. It codes for CASSLAGGDIQYF.

The chain carries TRBV19 and TRBJ2-7, with 8 nucleotides matching TRBD1. Per the germline V gene, CDR1 is LNHDA and CDR2 is SQIVND (reference sequence). Losses at the gene ends were 5 bases for V and 5 bases for J; bases not matched to a gene: 5. The CDR3 covers 13 residues. In nucleotides, the CDR3 is TGTGCCAGTAGTTCCGGACAGGGTGACGAGCAGTACTTC. Its translation: CASSSGQGDEQYF.

The chain uses TRBV4-3 and TRBJ2-1; no clear D gene. From germline, CDR1 is LGHNA and CDR2 YSLEER. The CDR3 runs 14 residues. V lost 0 bases, J lost 5 bases, and 8 bases lay in between. As DNA, the CDR3 is TGCGCCAGCAGCCAAGATTCCGGCCACAATGAGCAGTTCTTC. Its translation is CASSQDSGHNEQFF.

This clonotype has ten or more counts. This chain links TRBV7-3 with TRBJ2-2; D call uncertain. In germline, CDR1 is SGHTA, CDR2 FQGTGA. Trimming took off 5 bases at V and 4 bases at J, with 8 bases between the two ends. This CDR3 spans 13 amino acids. The CDR3 DNA sequence: TGTGCCAGCAGCCTGGCGATCACCGGGGAGCTGTTTTTT. Residues: CASSLAITGELFF.

In its sample, this clonotype was seen many times. The CDR3 sequence is CSAMAGYGYTF. CDR3 coding DNA: TGCAGTGCTATGGCAGGCTATGGCTACACCTTC. The J gene is TRBJ1-2, the V gene TRBV20-1; D uncertain. The CDR3 is 11 amino acids. Germline-derived CDR1 and CDR2 are DFQATT and SNEGSKA (reference sequence). V dropped 4 bases and J dropped 4 bases, with 7 bases sitting between them.

This clonotype was observed at least ten times. V is TRBV20-1 and J is TRBJ2-4; D gene uncertain. CDR3 length: 13 residues. Trimming took 3 bases from V and 0 from J, leaving 6 bases between them. Germline V CDR1 and CDR2: DFQATT, SNEGSKA (reference sequence). CDR3 residues: CSASYLAKNIQYF. The CDR3 DNA reads TGCAGTGCTAGTTATTTAGCCAAAAACATTCAGTACTTC.

This clonotype was seen only a few times. V is TRBV18 and J is TRBJ2-5; the D is unclear. V lost 2 bases and J lost 1, with 11 bases in between. Germline lookup yields CDR1 KGHSH and CDR2 LQKENI. The CDR3 has 15 amino acids. The DNA of the CDR3 is TGTGCCAGCTCACCAAGGGCCGGCCCCCAAGAGACCCAGTACTTC. Its translation is CASSPRAGPQETQYF.

This clonotype was counted ten times or more. The gene calls are TRBV7-9 and TRBJ2-3; 8 bases map to TRBD1. The CDR3 totals 14 residues. CDR1 and CDR2 from the germline V gene are SEHNR and FQNEAQ (reference sequence). Trimming removed 7 bases from V and 1 base from J; junction bases left unmatched: 4. Here the CDR3 reads CASTSGQGTDTQYF. In DNA, the CDR3 is TGTGCCAGCACCTCGGGACAGGGCACAGATACGCAGTATTTT.

This clonotype was seen a few times. The CDR3 here is CSALLLAGSTDTQYF. The CDR3 DNA sequence: TGCAGCGCTCTCTTACTAGCGGGTAGCACAGATACGCAGTATTTT. The V gene is TRBV29-1, the J gene TRBJ2-3; 9 bases align to TRBD2. Germline CDR1 and CDR2: SQVTM and ANQGSEA. V dropped 7 bases and J dropped 0; count of bases not matched to a gene: 8. This CDR3 region has 15 residues.

This clonotype was detected a few times. This chain connects TRBV4-1 to TRBJ1-1, with D uncertain. Trimming pared 1 base from V and 5 bases from J, leaving 17 bases between. The length of the CDR3 is 16 residues. CDR1 and CDR2 (germline): MGHRA, YSYEKL. The CDR3 spells CASSQVTAGEATEAFF. The CDR3, as DNA: TGCGCCAGCAGCCAAGTTACGGCGGGCGAGGCTACTGAAGCTTTCTTT.

The chain has TRBV7-6 and TRBJ2-7; a weak D match, TRBD1 (6 bases). This CDR3 is 15 amino acids long. The germline V and J ends were trimmed by 1 base and 2 bases, with 12 bases remaining between them. Germline V gene data show CDR1 as SGHVS and CDR2 as FNYEAQ. The CDR3 sequence is CASSLGQAGAYEQYF. The CDR3 nucleotides are TGTGCCAGCAGCTTAGGACAGGCCGGTGCCTACGAGCAGTACTTC. Using reference TRBV7-6 and TRBJ2-7 for the parts outside the CDR3, the full variable domain is GAGVSQSPRYKVTKRGQDVALRCDPISGHVSLYWYRQALGQGPEFLTYFNYEAQQDKSGLPNDRFSAERPEGSISTLTIQRTEQRDSAMYRCASSLGQAGAYEQYFGPGTRLTVT.